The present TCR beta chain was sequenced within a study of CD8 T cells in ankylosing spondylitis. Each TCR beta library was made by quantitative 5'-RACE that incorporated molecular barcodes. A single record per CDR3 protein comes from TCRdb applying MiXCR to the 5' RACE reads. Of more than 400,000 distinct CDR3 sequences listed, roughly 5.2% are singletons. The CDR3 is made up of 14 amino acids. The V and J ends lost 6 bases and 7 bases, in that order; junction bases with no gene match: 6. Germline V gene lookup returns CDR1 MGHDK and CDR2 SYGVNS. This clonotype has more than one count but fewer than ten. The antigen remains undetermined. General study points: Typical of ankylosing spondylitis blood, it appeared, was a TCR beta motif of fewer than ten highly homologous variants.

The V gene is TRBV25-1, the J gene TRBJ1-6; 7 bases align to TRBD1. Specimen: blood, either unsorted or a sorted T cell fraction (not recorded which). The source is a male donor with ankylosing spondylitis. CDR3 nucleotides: TGTGCCAGCAGATTGACAGGGCAAAATTCACCCCTCCACTTT. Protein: CASRLTGQNSPLHF.